This T cell receptor beta chain originates from a study of blood T cell repertoires in COVID-19. Study overall: Material from acute and convalescent COVID-19 was sourced from the United States, Italy and Spain. Sample material is recorded as cDNA or gDNA derived from T cells, B-cell-depleted T cells, or PBMCs.

In the authors' workflow: For nucleated cells, counts were estimated from reference gene primer amplification. TCRdb's table, derived via immunoSEQ multiplex PCR, lists solely in-frame clones and lacks some. D and trimming were read from the DNA, whereas the V and J calls and clone size are those reported in that table. The data contain under 50,000 clones, roughly 85% of them seen just once; the ten biggest clones take up approximately 10%. CDR1 is KGHSH, CDR2 LQKENI, per germline. V gave up 4 bases and J gave up 7 bases, with 8 bases separating them. The CDR3 contains 13 residues. This TCR came from a human donor in a cohort sampled during active COVID-19. Specimen: peripheral blood. The chain couples TRBV18 to TRBJ1-6; D might be TRBD1 (6 bases). CDR3 in amino acids: CASSLDRNSPLHF. CDR3 coding DNA: TGTGCCAGCTCACTGGACAGAAATTCACCCCTCCACTTT.